One and the same sample provided the 7 T cell receptor beta chains below, sequenced in a study of T cell clonality in common variable immunodeficiency. The method was immunoSEQ multiplex PCR; TCRdb's version includes in-frame clones alone and lacks a portion of them. The sample yields about 55,000 clones, without any singletons. Sample: peripheral blood mononuclear cells. These receptors were obtained from a person aged 18 to 75 in good health.

The sample holds many counts of this clone. The CDR3 goes on 3 residues after the read ends, and that part is filled in from the germline J gene. The chain is built from TRBV20-1 and TRBJ1-5, with 7 bases fitting TRBD1. CDR1 is DFQATT and CDR2 is SNEGSKA in the germline V gene (reference sequence). The V and J ends lost 3 bases and 4 bases, in that order; junction bases with no gene match: 9. The CDR3 runs 15 residues. CDR3 region: CSARKTGTKNQPQHF. The covered CDR3 bases are TGCAGTGCTAGGAAGACAGGGACGAAGAATCAGCCC.

In the case of this clone: The CDR3 end lies 3 residues beyond the end of the read and is filled in from the germline J gene. The chain carries TRBV19 and TRBJ1-2; 12 nucleotides line up with TRBD1. Looked up from germline, CDR1 is LNHDA and CDR2 is SQIVND (reference sequence). The CDR3 contains 16 residues. The CDR3 sequence: CASSIVGTGGGQPYTF. CDR3 DNA, as far as it was read: TGTGCCAGTAGTATAGTGGGGACAGGGGGCGGACAGCCC.

This clone was observed a few times. The read terminates 3 residues ahead of where the CDR3 ends, so the germline J gene completes it. The rearrangement links TRBV18 to TRBJ2-1; 11 bases map to TRBD2. The CDR3 has 14 amino acids. CDR1 and CDR2 from the germline V gene are KGHSH and LQKENI. V lost 3 bases, J lost 9 bases, and 4 bases stayed unmatched. The CDR3 region is CASSPVAGGPEQFF. The CDR3 DNA, read in part, is TGTGCCAGCTCACCTGTAGCGGGGGGGCCTGAG. Using reference TRBV18 and TRBJ2-1 for the parts outside the CDR3, the full variable domain is NAGVMQNPRHLVRRRGQEARLRCSPMKGHSHVYWYRQLPEEGLKFMVYLQKENIIDESGMPKERFSAEFPKEGPSILRIQQVVRGDSAAYFCASSPVAGGPEQFFGPGTRLTVL.

This clone was seen many times. The CDR3 is cut off 3 residues early in the read; its end comes from the germline J gene. This rearrangement joins TRBV6-2 or TRBV6-3 to TRBJ2-1; 8 nucleotides agree with TRBD1. This CDR3 has 14 amino acids. Unmatched junction bases numbered 6, after V lost 2 bases and J lost 9 bases. The germline V gene encodes CDR1 MNHEY and CDR2 SVGEGT. The CDR3 is CASSYDTGGLEQFF. Incomplete CDR3 DNA: TGTGCCAGCAGTTACGATACAGGGGGGCTTGAG.

This clone has at least ten counts. The CDR3 extends 3 residues past the end of the read, so its final part is completed from the germline J gene. The genes are TRBV4-2 and TRBJ2-1; D is perhaps TRBD1 (5 bases). The CDR3 extends over 16 amino acids. The germline V gene has CDR1 LGHNA and CDR2 YNFKEQ. V was pared by 0 bases and J by 9 bases, with 18 bases between. The CDR3 reads CASSQDLPPQASEQFF. The sequenced part of the CDR3 DNA is TGTGCCAGCAGCCAAGATCTTCCACCACAGGCGAGTGAG.

This clone has just a few counts. The read finishes 3 residues shy of the CDR3 end, and the germline J gene is used to complete it. The chain combines TRBV19 with TRBJ1-5; D unresolved. The CDR3 is made up of 13 amino acids. From germline, CDR1 is LNHDA and CDR2 SQIVND (reference sequence). Deletions cut 1 base from V and 7 bases from J, with 8 bases between. The CDR3 loop reads CASSIGEVQPQHF. The sequenced CDR3 bases are TGTGCCAGTAGTATAGGAGAGGTGCAGCCC.

This clone was counted at least ten times. Incomplete CDR3 DNA: TGTGCCAGCAGTGAATGGGGCCGAGACTGGAACACTGAA. Amino acid sequence: CASSEWGRDWNTE. Given in full, the CDR3 is CASSEWGRDWNTEAFF. This sequence joins TRBV2 and TRBJ1-1; perhaps TRBD1 as D (5 bases). Sequencing ends 3 residues short of the CDR3 end; the germline J gene provides the rest. The CDR3 covers 16 residues. CDR1 and CDR2 (germline): SNHLY, FYNNEI. The V gene lost 2 bases and the J gene lost 1 base, with 14 bases spanning the gap.